This T cell receptor beta chain appears in the sequencing data of a study of regulatory dendritic cells for organ transplantation. This clone was found a few times. As yet, its antigen is unknown. Allogeneic regulatory or mature dendritic cells were co-cultured for less than six days with CFSE-labeled sorted T cells at 1:10. Sequenced by immunoSEQ multiplex PCR; TCRdb stores in-frame clones only, minus some. This table has 9,500 to 15,000 clones, 74% appearing once. The sample comprised naive CD4+ T cells from blood cultured with regulatory dendritic cells. Subset meaning: CD45RA+ naive T cells. The TCR comes from a human donor in good health.

CDR3 DNA: TGTGCCAGCAGCACCCCGACAGGGGGAGGATCCTACAATGAGCAGTTCTTC. Translating gives CASSTPTGGGSYNEQFF. V gene TRBV7-9 combines with J gene TRBJ2-1, with 9 positions matching TRBD1. The CDR3 is made up of 17 amino acids. J lost 1 base, V lost 5 bases, and 9 bases had no gene match. CDR1 and CDR2 (germline): SEHNR, FQNEAQ (reference sequence).